The source of this TCR beta chain is a study of shared clonotypes between healthy human individuals. Across the whole study: The study enrolled a couple of women and three men aged 18 to 49.

The V gene's germline CDR1 is LGHNA and CDR2 YSLEER. The CDR3 consists of 15 residues. The trim removed 1 base at V and 3 bases at J, leaving 6 bases unmatched. About this clone itself: This sample includes further DNA sequences coding for the same CDR3.

The repertoire was sequenced with immunoSEQ multiplex PCR; TCRdb's copy has only in-frame clones and lacks some. This sample has about 2.1 million clones; roughly 93% occur once, and the top ten carry less than 2%. CD45RO-negative cells were positively selected for CCR7, leaving out terminally differentiated effector memory CD45RA+ cells. The sequence came from a man aged 18 to 30 in good health. Some clones in this sample may be carry-over from other donors' samples. This chain joins TRBV4-3 and TRBJ2-7, with TRBD2 identical over 7 bases. The specimen sequenced was naive CD8+ T cells from PBMCs. The CDR3 loop reads CASSQVLGLNYEQYF. As DNA, the CDR3 is TGCGCCAGCAGCCAAGTATTGGGACTAAACTACGAGCAGTACTTC.